The 9 T cell receptor beta chains below come from one sample, sequenced in a study of vaccination and CD4 T cells after COVID-19. Time point specified: late sampling 161 to 241 days after vaccination in a few convalescent patients. TCRdb reprocessed the PCR reads via MiXCR and lists one record per CDR3 protein. The sample carries 30,000 to 40,000 distinct CDR3 sequences, more than 35% recorded once. The starting material was CD4+ T cells from blood, obtained about 7 months after SARS-CoV-2 vaccination. Receptors originate from a human donor who had recovered from COVID-19.

This clonotype was counted only a few times. The chain recombines TRBV28 with TRBJ2-3; 9 bases are a match to TRBD2. The junction had 7 bases not matched to a gene; V was cut back by 2 bases and J by 4 bases. CDR3 length: 16 residues. Germline-derived CDR1 and CDR2 are MDHEN and SYDVKM. CDR3 DNA: TGTGCCAGCAGTTTAGTAGCGGGAGAGGGTGCAGATACGCAGTATTTT. Translation gives CASSLVAGEGADTQYF.

This clonotype turned up a few times. J is TRBJ2-3 and V is TRBV20-1; D is possibly TRBD1 or TRBD2 (5 bases each). This CDR3 is 14 amino acids long. The germline V and J ends were trimmed by 4 bases and 2 bases, with 13 bases remaining between them. Germline CDR1 DFQATT, CDR2 SNEGSKA (reference sequence). This CDR3 reads CSAIPGRDTDTQYF. CDR3 nucleotide sequence: TGCAGTGCTATCCCGGGACGAGACACAGATACGCAGTATTTT.

This clonotype was detected a few times. This sequence joins TRBV6-1 and TRBJ2-1; 7 nucleotides agree with TRBD1. CDR3 length equals 15 residues. With V trimmed by 2 bases and J by 2 bases, 3 bases remained unmatched. Germline CDR1 reads MNHNS; CDR2 reads SASEGT. DNA of the CDR3: TGTGCCAGCAGTGAACAGACAGGGACCTACAATGAGCAGTTCTTC. Its translation is CASSEQTGTYNEQFF.

This sequence joins TRBV21-1 and TRBJ2-5; TRBD2 reflects the table's D call only, with no check against the DNA. TRBV21-1 is given as a pseudogene. This CDR3 is 13 amino acids long. CDR3 sequence: CASSKDFQETQYF. The CDR3 region has the DNA TGTGCCAGCAGCAAGGACTTCCAAGAGACCCAGTACTTC.

The rearrangement links TRBV6-1 to TRBJ1-3; D is ambiguous. V shed 7 bases and J shed 1 base, with 11 bases lying between them. This CDR3 comprises 14 residues. Germline loops: CDR1 MNHNS, CDR2 SASEGT. As DNA, the CDR3 is TGTGCCAGCACTGATAGGACTTCTGGAAACACCATATATTTT. This translates into CASTDRTSGNTIYF.

This clonotype is large by share. The J gene is TRBJ2-3, the V gene TRBV27; D not resolved. The CDR3 runs to 15 residues. The V gene's germline CDR1 is MNHEY and CDR2 SMNVEV (reference sequence). With 1 base removed from V and 4 bases from J, the gap between germline ends came to 12 bases. CDR3 protein: CASSLFRRRPDTQYF. The CDR3 DNA reads TGTGCCAGCAGTTTATTTAGGAGACGCCCAGATACGCAGTATTTT.

The chain is built from TRBV6-2 or TRBV6-3 and TRBJ2-7; tentative D call: TRBD2 (5 bases). V lost 5 bases, J lost 3 bases, and 14 bases lay in between. CDR3 length equals 14 residues. Germline V gene lookup returns CDR1 MNHEY and CDR2 SVGEGT. The CDR3 protein is CASSTQRQNYEQYF. CDR3 bases: TGTGCCAGCAGTACCCAGCGGCAGAACTACGAGCAGTACTTC.

The rearrangement links TRBV2 to TRBJ2-7; 13 bases match TRBD2. J gave up 1 base and V 5 bases, and 5 bases lay outside the gene matches. This CDR3 spans 16 amino acids. Germline loops: CDR1 SNHLY, CDR2 FYNNEI. The CDR3 sequence is CASSPRLAGGSYEQYF. In DNA form, the CDR3 reads TGTGCCAGCAGTCCCCGACTAGCGGGAGGATCCTACGAGCAGTACTTC.

This clonotype was counted only a few times. The CDR3 sequence is CASSISSGKTYEQYF. CDR3 bases: TGTGCCAGTAGTATCAGCAGCGGGAAGACCTACGAGCAGTACTTC. This chain connects TRBV19 to TRBJ2-7, with TRBD2 matching over 7 bases. The CDR3 extends over 15 amino acids. Unmatched junction bases numbered 7, after V lost 3 bases and J lost 2 bases. Germline V CDR1 and CDR2: LNHDA, SQIVND (reference sequence). Filled out from reference TRBV19 and TRBJ2-7, the complete variable domain reads DGGITQSPKYLFRKEGQNVTLSCEQNLNHDAMYWYRQDPGQGLRLIYYSQIVNDFQKGDIAEGYSVSREKKESFPLTVTSAQKNPTAFYLCASSISSGKTYEQYFGPGTRLTVT.